These 9 T cell receptor beta chains share one sample of origin, sequenced in a study of shared clonotypes between healthy human individuals. Profiled with immunoSEQ multiplex PCR; TCRdb holds only in-frame clones, not every one. The repertoire holds about 610,000 clones, with 95% to 96% as singletons. CD8 cells classed as naive were CD45RO-negative and positively selected for CCR7, excluding terminally differentiated effector memory CD45RA+ cells. The sample was naive CD8+ T cells sorted from blood. Source of these receptors: a woman aged 25-40 years in good health.

This chain connects TRBV27 to TRBJ2-1; D uncertain. The CDR3 length is 11 residues. Trimming took off 3 bases at V and 9 bases at J, with 6 bases between the two ends. Germline V CDR1 and CDR2: MNHEY, SMNVEV (reference sequence). The CDR3, as DNA: TGTGCCAGCAGTTTCGGCTTTGAGCAGTTCTTC. Translated, it gives CASSFGFEQFF.

The chain employs TRBV5-1 and TRBJ2-1; D possibly corresponds to TRBD2 (5 bases). V dropped 3 bases and J dropped 8 bases, with 15 bases sitting between them. This CDR3 has 14 amino acids. CDR1 and CDR2 from the germline V gene are SGHRS and YFSETQ. The CDR3 bases are TGCGCCAGCAGCTCCGGACTGGGCGTGGATGAGCAGTTCTTC. Translated: CASSSGLGVDEQFF.

This chain links TRBV6-1 with TRBJ1-5; a possible D gene is TRBD1 (5 bases). CDR3 length equals 16 residues. The V gene lost 4 bases and the J gene lost 5 bases, with 18 bases spanning the gap. The germline CDR1 and CDR2 sequences are MNHNS and SASEGT. The chain's CDR3 is CASSAEKGSLDQPQHF. The CDR3 DNA reads as TGTGCCAGCAGTGCTGAAAAGGGGAGTCTGGATCAGCCCCAGCATTTT.

The chain has TRBV27 and TRBJ2-3, with D uncertain. The germline V and J ends were trimmed by 5 bases and 4 bases, with 16 bases remaining between them. Germline V CDR1 and CDR2: MNHEY, SMNVEV (reference sequence). The CDR3 is 15 residues long. The chain's CDR3 is CASSKVRPGPDTQYF. The CDR3 DNA follows: TGTGCCAGCAGTAAGGTTAGGCCCGGGCCAGATACGCAGTATTTT.

V gene TRBV28 combines with J gene TRBJ2-7; D gene unclear. CDR1 and CDR2 (germline): MDHEN, SYDVKM. The V gene lost 4 bases and the J gene lost 6 bases, with 7 bases spanning the gap. The CDR3 is made up of 11 amino acids. The CDR3 protein is CASSSRFEQYF. The CDR3 nucleotides read TGTGCCAGCAGTTCGAGGTTCGAGCAGTACTTC.

J is TRBJ2-5 and V is TRBV5-6, with D possibly matching TRBD1 (6 bases). TRBJ2-7 matches the DNA end more closely, so the J call is doubtful. The CDR3 runs 14 residues. Germline-derived CDR1 and CDR2 are SGHDT and YYEEEE. CDR3 amino acids: CASSFGQHSYEQYF. CDR3 in DNA: TGTGCCAGCAGCTTCGGACAGCACTCCTACGAGCAGTACTTC.

This sequence joins TRBV27 and TRBJ2-2; D not resolved. Trimming removed 2 bases from V and 3 bases from J, with 10 bases in between. The length of the CDR3 is 15 residues. Germline V gene data show CDR1 as MNHEY and CDR2 as SMNVEV (reference sequence). Here the CDR3 reads CASSLKDIHTGELFF. For the CDR3, the DNA is TGTGCCAGCAGTTTAAAAGACATTCACACCGGGGAGCTGTTTTTT.

The genes are TRBV5-1 and TRBJ2-7; 9 bases line up with TRBD1. The CDR3 is 13 amino acids. Unmatched junction bases numbered 0, after V lost 3 bases and J lost 2 bases. Germline lookup yields CDR1 SGHRS and CDR2 YFSETQ. The CDR3 protein is CASSWTGAYEQYF. Here the CDR3 DNA reads TGCGCCAGCAGCTGGACAGGGGCCTACGAGCAGTACTTC.

This clone was seen only once. This chain links TRBV30 with TRBJ1-1; unclear D gene. Germline-derived CDR1 and CDR2 are GTSNPN and SVGIG (reference sequence). The CDR3 is 13 amino acids. The V end lost 0 bases, the J end lost 2 bases, and 7 bases lay between the germline ends. DNA of the CDR3: TGTGCCTGGAGTGTCGGACTTAACACTGAAGCTTTCTTT. It specifies CAWSVGLNTEAFF. The full variable domain, completed using reference TRBV30 and TRBJ1-1, is SQTIHQWPATLVQPVGSPLSLECTVEGTSNPNLYWYRQAAGRGLQLLFYSVGIGQISSEVPQNLSASRPQDRQFILSSKKLLLSDSGFYLCAWSVGLNTEAFFGQGTRLTVV.